This T cell receptor beta chain was sequenced for a study of shared clonotypes between healthy human individuals. Study-wide context: For every donor, three CD4 naive, three CD4 memory, two CD8 naive and one CD8 memory plates were used. Study conclusions and caveats: Non-shared clonotypes displayed generation probabilities falling below those of clonotypes present in all four donors.

This table comes from immunoSEQ multiplex PCR, and its TCRdb copy is limited to in-frame clones, with some not included. The repertoire includes over 2 million clones, about 90% of them detected once, and 0.3% to 0.4% sits in the top ten. About this clone: What it binds is unknown.

The origin of this receptor is a man younger than 35 in good health. Some clones in this sample may be carry-over from other donors' samples. The material sequenced was naive CD4+ T cells from PBMCs. The subset: CD45RA+ positively selected.

CDR3 sequence reads: CASRASGTYEQYF. The CDR3 DNA reads as TGTGCCAGCAGGGCTAGCGGAACCTACGAGCAGTACTTC. The V call is TRBV6-5, the J call TRBJ2-7; 7 bases match TRBD2. The ends lost 6 bases at V and 2 bases at J; junction bases unmatched: 4. Germline V gene data show CDR1 as MNHEY and CDR2 as SVGAGI. The CDR3 totals 13 residues.